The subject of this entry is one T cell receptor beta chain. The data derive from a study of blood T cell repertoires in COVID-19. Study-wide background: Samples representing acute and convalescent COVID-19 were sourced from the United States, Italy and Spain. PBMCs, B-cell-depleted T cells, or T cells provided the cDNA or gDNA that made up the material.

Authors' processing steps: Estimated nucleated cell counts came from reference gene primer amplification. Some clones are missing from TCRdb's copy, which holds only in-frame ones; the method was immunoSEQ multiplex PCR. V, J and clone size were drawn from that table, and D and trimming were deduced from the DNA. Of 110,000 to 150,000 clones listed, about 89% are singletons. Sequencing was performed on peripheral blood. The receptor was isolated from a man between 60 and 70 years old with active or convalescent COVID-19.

The CDR3 DNA is TGTGCCTGGAGTGCCGGGACAGGGATCTATGGCTACACCTTC. Its translation: CAWSAGTGIYGYTF. V usage is TRBV30 and J usage is TRBJ1-2; the match to TRBD1 covers 9 bases. After removal of 1 base from V and 4 bases from J, the junction contained 4 bases not matched to a gene. In germline, CDR1 is GTSNPN, CDR2 SVGIG (reference sequence). This CDR3 spans 14 amino acids.